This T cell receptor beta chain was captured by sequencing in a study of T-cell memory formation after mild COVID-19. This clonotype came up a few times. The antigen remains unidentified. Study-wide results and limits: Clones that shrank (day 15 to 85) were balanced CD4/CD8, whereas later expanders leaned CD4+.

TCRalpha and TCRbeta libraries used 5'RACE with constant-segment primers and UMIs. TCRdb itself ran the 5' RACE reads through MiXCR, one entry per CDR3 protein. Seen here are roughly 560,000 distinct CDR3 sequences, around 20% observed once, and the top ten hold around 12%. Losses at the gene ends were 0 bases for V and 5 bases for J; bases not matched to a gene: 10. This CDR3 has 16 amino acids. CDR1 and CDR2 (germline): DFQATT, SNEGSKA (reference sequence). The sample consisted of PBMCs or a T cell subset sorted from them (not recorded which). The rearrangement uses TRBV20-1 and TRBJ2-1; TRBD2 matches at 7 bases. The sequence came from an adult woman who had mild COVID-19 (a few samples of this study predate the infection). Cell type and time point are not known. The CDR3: CSARDLGRKGNNEQFF. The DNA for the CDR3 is TGCAGTGCTAGAGACCTCGGGAGGAAGGGGAACAATGAGCAGTTCTTC.